A single sample gave rise to the 11 T cell receptor beta chains below, sequenced in a study of blood T cell repertoires in COVID-19. Libraries were prepared by immunoSEQ multiplex PCR; TCRdb keeps only in-frame clonotypes and omits some of them. The repertoire consists of more than 70,000 clones, with 87% occurring once and the leading ten covering around 2.9%. The source material was peripheral blood. The receptors come from a woman aged 45-65 years with active or convalescent COVID-19.

The gene calls are TRBV4-3 and TRBJ2-5; 12 bases are shared with TRBD2. CDR1 is LGHNA, CDR2 YSLEER, per germline. V dropped 0 bases and J dropped 5; count of bases not matched to a gene: 7. This CDR3 region has 17 residues. CDR3 DNA sequence: TGCGCCAGCAGCCAAGAACCTAGCGGGGGGGCGTGGGAGACCCAGTACTTC. This translates into CASSQEPSGGAWETQYF.

The V and J genes are TRBV24-1 and TRBJ2-2; tentatively, D is TRBD2 (5 bases). V was clipped by 8 bases and J by 4 bases, with 19 bases between them. Germline V lookup: CDR1 KGHDR, CDR2 SFDVKD. The CDR3 sequence is 16 residues long. CDR3 bases: TGTGCCACCATAGGCCGGAGGTCGAGAGGCACCGGGGAGCTGTTTTTT. Amino acid sequence: CATIGRRSRGTGELFF.

This clone has just a few counts. In DNA, the CDR3 is TGTGCCAGCCGCGACAGTCCCTACGAGCAGTACTTC. Protein sequence: CASRDSPYEQYF. The rearrangement uses TRBV11-2 and TRBJ2-7; maybe TRBD1 (5 bases). The germline V and J ends were trimmed by 8 bases and 2 bases, with 10 bases remaining between them. The CDR3 spans 12 residues. The germline CDR1 and CDR2 sequences are SGHAT and FQNNGV.

The rearrangement links TRBV30 to TRBJ1-6; D is unclear. Germline-derived CDR1 and CDR2 are GTSNPN and SVGIG (reference sequence). V was trimmed by 3 bases and J by 10 bases, leaving 13 bases between them. CDR3 size: 13 residues. The CDR3 loop is CAWSGGMRSPLHF. CDR3 in DNA: TGTGCCTGGAGCGGAGGGATGCGCTCACCCCTCCACTTT.

CDR3 loop: CASSFDRAAGNTIYF. The DNA of the CDR3 is TGCGCCAGCAGCTTCGACAGGGCGGCGGGAAACACCATATATTTT. The chain carries TRBV5-1 and TRBJ1-3, with TRBD1 identical over 7 bases. V lost 2 bases, J lost 4 bases, and 6 bases stayed unmatched. CDR3 length: 15 residues. The germline gives CDR1 SGHRS, CDR2 YFSETQ. Variable domain in full (rest from reference TRBV5-1 and TRBJ1-3): KAGVTQTPRYLIKTRGQQVTLSCSPISGHRSVSWYQQTPGQGLQFLFEYFSETQRNKGNFPGRFSGRQFSNSRSEMNVSTLELGDSALYLCASSFDRAAGNTIYFGEGSWLTVV.

V gene TRBV10-3 combines with J gene TRBJ2-3; possible D gene TRBD1, 5 bases. V was shortened by 7 bases and J by 2 bases, with 10 bases between the two germline ends. CDR1 and CDR2 from the germline V gene are ENHRY and SYGVKD. The length of the CDR3 is 13 residues. The DNA of the CDR3 is TGTGCCATCAAAGACAGACTCACAGATACGCAGTATTTT. Translating it yields CAIKDRLTDTQYF.

V is TRBV18 and J is TRBJ1-1, with D maybe TRBD1 (6 bases). This CDR3 region has 15 residues. The germline V and J ends were trimmed by 2 bases and 4 bases, with 14 bases remaining between them. Per germline, CDR1 KGHSH and CDR2 LQKENI. Here the CDR3 DNA reads TGTGCCAGCTCACCAGATCCAGCAGGGGTCACTGAAGCTTTCTTT. It translates to CASSPDPAGVTEAFF. The entire variable domain, with the rest obtained from reference TRBV18 and TRBJ1-1, is as follows: NAGVMQNPRHLVRRRGQEARLRCSPMKGHSHVYWYRQLPEEGLKFMVYLQKENIIDESGMPKERFSAEFPKEGPSILRIQQVVRGDSAAYFCASSPDPAGVTEAFFGQGTRLTVV.

This clone has only a few counts. This chain uses TRBV2 with TRBJ2-3; D is perhaps TRBD2 (5 bases). Trimming took off 10 bases at V and 1 base at J, with 12 bases between the two ends. The CDR3 totals 13 residues. In germline, CDR1 is SNHLY, CDR2 FYNNEI. The CDR3 is CAIYGVRTDTQYF. The CDR3 coding sequence is TGTGCCATATACGGGGTGCGCACAGATACGCAGTATTTT. Filled out from reference TRBV2 and TRBJ2-3, the complete variable domain reads EPEVTQTPSHQVTQMGQEVILRCVPISNHLYFYWYRQILGQKVEFLVSFYNNEISEKSEIFDDQFSVERPDGSNFTLKIRSTKLEDSAMYFCAIYGVRTDTQYFGPGTRLTVL.

This chain connects TRBV6-5 to TRBJ2-4; D possibly corresponds to TRBD1 (5 bases). Germline-derived CDR1 and CDR2 are MNHEY and SVGAGI. The ends were cut back, 8 bases at V and 8 bases at J, with 13 bases in the middle. The CDR3 runs 12 residues. The CDR3 protein is CASQGSVDIQYF. The CDR3 nucleotides read TGTGCCAGCCAGGGTTCTGTTGACATTCAGTACTTC.

This clone was recorded a few times. The chain recombines TRBV2 with TRBJ1-2; D possibly corresponds to TRBD1 (6 bases). Germline loops: CDR1 SNHLY, CDR2 FYNNEI. The ends were cut back, 5 bases at V and 5 bases at J, with 15 bases in the middle. CDR3 length: 14 residues. The CDR3 DNA is TGTGCCAGCAGTACCGGGGGGGCACGGTATGGCTACACCTTC. It yields the protein CASSTGGARYGYTF. The whole variable domain, remainder taken from reference TRBV2 and TRBJ1-2, is EPEVTQTPSHQVTQMGQEVILRCVPISNHLYFYWYRQILGQKVEFLVSFYNNEISEKSEIFDDQFSVERPDGSNFTLKIRSTKLEDSAMYFCASSTGGARYGYTFGSGTRLTVV.

V is TRBV10-3 and J is TRBJ2-7; unclear D gene. Germline V lookup: CDR1 ENHRY, CDR2 SYGVKD. CDR3 length equals 11 residues. V was shortened by 3 bases and J by 5 bases, with 5 bases between the two germline ends. The CDR3 sequence is CAISDLNEQYF. CDR3 in DNA: TGTGCCATCAGTGACCTTAACGAGCAGTACTTC.